The TCR beta chain described here comes from a study of blood T cell repertoires in COVID-19. Sequenced by immunoSEQ multiplex PCR; TCRdb stores in-frame clones only, minus some. Altogether some 50,000 clones are present, around four fifths being singletons, with the ten largest covering approximately 2.6%. This clone was observed a handful of times. With V trimmed by 2 bases and J by 5 bases, 5 bases remained unmatched. The CDR3 is 15 amino acids. CDR1 is MNHEY, CDR2 SVGAGI, per germline. Input material: peripheral blood. The receptor's source is a man aged 45-65 years with acute or convalescent COVID-19. The V call is TRBV6-5, the J call TRBJ1-1; 10 bases fit TRBD1. This CDR3 is CASSYGGQGLTEAFF. DNA for the CDR3: TGTGCCAGCAGTTACGGGGGACAGGGGTTAACTGAAGCTTTCTTT.